One and the same sample provided the 2 T cell receptor beta chains below, sequenced in a study of blood T cell repertoires in COVID-19. Method: immunoSEQ multiplex PCR; TCRdb's copy keeps in-frame clones and lacks some. Among about 98,000 clones listed, about 85% were seen once. The sequenced material came from peripheral blood. The receptors here all came from a man in his 70s with acute or convalescent COVID-19.

The chain links TRBV5-1 to TRBJ2-5; the match to TRBD2 covers 11 bases. The CDR3 is made up of 15 amino acids. V lost 4 bases, J lost 3 bases, and 5 bases stayed unmatched. Germline V lookup: CDR1 SGHRS, CDR2 YFSETQ. The CDR3 reads CASSLAGGVEETQYF. CDR3 nucleotide sequence: TGCGCCAGCAGCCTAGCGGGGGGCGTAGAAGAGACCCAGTACTTC.

The CDR3 DNA reads TGTGCCAGCTCGAACTCACTAGCGGGTTCGTCCTACAATGAGCAGTTCTTC. Encoded protein: CASSNSLAGSSYNEQFF. V and J are TRBV18 and TRBJ2-1; 9 bases agree with TRBD2. The CDR3 covers 17 residues. Germline values: CDR1 KGHSH, CDR2 LQKENI. V lost 6 bases and J lost 1; bases outside the gene matches: 10.